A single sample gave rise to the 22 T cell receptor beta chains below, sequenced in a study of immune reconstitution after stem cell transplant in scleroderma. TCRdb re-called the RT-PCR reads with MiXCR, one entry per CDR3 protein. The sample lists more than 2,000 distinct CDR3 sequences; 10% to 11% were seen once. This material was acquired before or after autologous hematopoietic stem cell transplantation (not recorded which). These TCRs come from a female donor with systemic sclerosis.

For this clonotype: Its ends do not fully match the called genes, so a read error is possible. The CDR3: CASPPPVRGTGLNTEAFF. CDR3 bases: TGTGCCAGCCCACCACCGGTCCGCGGGACGGGATTGAACACTGAAGCTTTCTTT. The rearrangement links TRBV18 to TRBJ1-1; D may be TRBD1 (5 bases). The CDR3 is 18 residues long. Per germline, CDR1 KGHSH and CDR2 LQKENI.

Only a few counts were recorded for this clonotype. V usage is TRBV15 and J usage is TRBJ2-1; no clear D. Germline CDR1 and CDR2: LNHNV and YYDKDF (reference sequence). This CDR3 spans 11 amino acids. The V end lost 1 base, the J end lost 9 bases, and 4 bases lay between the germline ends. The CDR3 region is CATSRVGEQFF. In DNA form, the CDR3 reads TGTGCCACCAGCAGAGTCGGTGAGCAGTTCTTC.

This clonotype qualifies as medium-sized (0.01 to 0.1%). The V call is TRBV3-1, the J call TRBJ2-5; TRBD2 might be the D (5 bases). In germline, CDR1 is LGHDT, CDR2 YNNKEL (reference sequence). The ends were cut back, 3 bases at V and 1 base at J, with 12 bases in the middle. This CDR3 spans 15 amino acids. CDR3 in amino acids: CASSQAGGRQETQYF. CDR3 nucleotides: TGTGCCAGCAGCCAGGCAGGCGGGCGCCAAGAGACCCAGTACTTC.

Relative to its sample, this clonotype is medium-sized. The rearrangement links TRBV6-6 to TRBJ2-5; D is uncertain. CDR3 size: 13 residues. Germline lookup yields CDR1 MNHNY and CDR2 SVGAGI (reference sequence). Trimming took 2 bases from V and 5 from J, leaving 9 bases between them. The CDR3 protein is CASSYLLGETQYF. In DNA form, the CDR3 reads TGTGCCAGCAGTTACCTCCTCGGGGAGACCCAGTACTTC.

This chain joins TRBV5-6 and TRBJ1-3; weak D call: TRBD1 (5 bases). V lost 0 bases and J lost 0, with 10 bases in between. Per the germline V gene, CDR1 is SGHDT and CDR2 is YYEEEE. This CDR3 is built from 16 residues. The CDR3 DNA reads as TGTGCCAGCAGCTTGGCGACAGCCCCCTCTGGAAACACCATATATTTT. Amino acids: CASSLATAPSGNTIYF. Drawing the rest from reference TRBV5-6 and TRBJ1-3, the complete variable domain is DAGVTQSPTHLIKTRGQQVTLRCSPKSGHDTVSWYQQALGQGPQFIFQYYEEEERQRGNFPDRFSGHQFPNYSSELNVNALLLGDSALYLCASSLATAPSGNTIYFGEGSWLTVV.

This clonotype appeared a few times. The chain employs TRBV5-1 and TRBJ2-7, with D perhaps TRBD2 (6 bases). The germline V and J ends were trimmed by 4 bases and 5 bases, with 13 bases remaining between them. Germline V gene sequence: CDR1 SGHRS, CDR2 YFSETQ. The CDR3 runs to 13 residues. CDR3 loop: CASSGRDFDEQYF. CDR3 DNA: TGCGCCAGCAGCGGCCGGGACTTCGACGAGCAGTACTTC.

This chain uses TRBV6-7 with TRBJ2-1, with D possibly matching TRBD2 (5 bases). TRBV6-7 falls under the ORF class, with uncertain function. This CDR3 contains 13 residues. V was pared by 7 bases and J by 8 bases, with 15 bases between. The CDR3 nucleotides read TGTGCCAGCAAAGGAGGTGGCAATGATGAGCAGTTCTTC. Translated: CASKGGGNDEQFF.

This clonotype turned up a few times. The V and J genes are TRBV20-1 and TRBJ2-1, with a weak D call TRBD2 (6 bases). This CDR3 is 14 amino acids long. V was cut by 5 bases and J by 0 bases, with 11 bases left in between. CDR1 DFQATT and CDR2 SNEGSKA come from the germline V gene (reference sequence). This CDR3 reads CSAGGTSSYNEQFF. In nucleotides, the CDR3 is TGCAGTGCTGGGGGGACTTCCTCCTACAATGAGCAGTTCTTC.

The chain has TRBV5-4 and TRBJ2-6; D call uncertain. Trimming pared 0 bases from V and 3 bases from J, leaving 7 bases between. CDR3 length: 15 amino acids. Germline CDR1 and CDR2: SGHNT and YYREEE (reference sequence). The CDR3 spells CASSLDGVGANVLTF. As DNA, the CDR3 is TGTGCCAGCAGCTTGGATGGGGTTGGGGCCAACGTCCTGACTTTC. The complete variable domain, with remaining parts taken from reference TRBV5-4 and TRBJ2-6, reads ETGVTQSPTHLIKTRGQQVTLRCSSQSGHNTVSWYQQALGQGPQFIFQYYREEENGRGNFPPRFSGLQFPNYSSELNVNALELDDSALYLCASSLDGVGANVLTFGAGSRLTVL.

This CDR3 reads CASSDRGVGTDTQYF. The CDR3 region has the DNA TGCGCCAGCAGTGACAGGGGAGTGGGGACAGATACGCAGTATTTT. This chain uses TRBV10-1 with TRBJ2-3; maybe TRBD1 (6 bases). Germline V lookup: CDR1 WNHNN, CDR2 SYGVQD (reference sequence). The V end lost 3 bases, the J end lost 3 bases, and 13 bases lay between the germline ends. The CDR3 has 15 amino acids.

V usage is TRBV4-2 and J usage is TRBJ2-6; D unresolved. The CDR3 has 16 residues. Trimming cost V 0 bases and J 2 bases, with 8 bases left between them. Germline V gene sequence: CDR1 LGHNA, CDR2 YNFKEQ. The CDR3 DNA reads TGTGCCAGCAGCCAAGAACTCTGGGCTGGGGCCAACGTCCTGACTTTC. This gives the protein CASSQELWAGANVLTF.

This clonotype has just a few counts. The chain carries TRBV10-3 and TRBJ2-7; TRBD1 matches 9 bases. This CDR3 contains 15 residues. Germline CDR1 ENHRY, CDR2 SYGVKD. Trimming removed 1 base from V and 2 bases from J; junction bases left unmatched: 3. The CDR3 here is CAISEWGQGTYEQYF. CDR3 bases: TGTGCCATCAGTGAGTGGGGACAGGGAACCTACGAGCAGTACTTC.

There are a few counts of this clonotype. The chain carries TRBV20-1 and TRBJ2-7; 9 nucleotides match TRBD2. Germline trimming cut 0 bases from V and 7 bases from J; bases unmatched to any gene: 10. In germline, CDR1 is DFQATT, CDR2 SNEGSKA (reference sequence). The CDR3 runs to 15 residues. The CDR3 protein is CSARDQAGGSREQYF. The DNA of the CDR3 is TGCAGTGCTAGAGATCAAGCGGGGGGAAGTCGGGAGCAGTACTTC.

The CDR3 here is CASGGGANEKLFF. CDR3 sequence (DNA): TGTGCCAGCGGGGGCGGCGCTAATGAAAAACTGTTTTTT. This chain joins TRBV3-1 and TRBJ1-4, with D possibly TRBD1 on 6 matching bases. Trimming cost V 8 bases and J 3 bases, with 10 bases left between them. The CDR3 is made up of 13 amino acids. Per the germline V gene, CDR1 is LGHDT and CDR2 is YNNKEL (reference sequence).

The CDR3 sequence is CASNTFPRDREQFF. CDR3 nucleotides: TGTGCCAGCAACACCTTCCCCCGGGACAGGGAGCAGTTCTTC. The chain combines TRBV27 with TRBJ2-1, with 8 nucleotides matching TRBD1. Trimming at V came to 7 bases and at J to 10 bases, leaving 12 bases not matched to a gene. This CDR3 comprises 14 residues. The V gene's germline CDR1 is MNHEY and CDR2 SMNVEV (reference sequence).

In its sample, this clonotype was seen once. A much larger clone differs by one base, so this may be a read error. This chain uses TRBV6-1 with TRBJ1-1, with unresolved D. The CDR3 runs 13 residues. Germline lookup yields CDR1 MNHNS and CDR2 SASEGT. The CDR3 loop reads CASRVSMNTGAFF. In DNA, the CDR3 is TGTGCCAGCAGAGTTAGCATGAACACTGGAGCTTTCTTT.

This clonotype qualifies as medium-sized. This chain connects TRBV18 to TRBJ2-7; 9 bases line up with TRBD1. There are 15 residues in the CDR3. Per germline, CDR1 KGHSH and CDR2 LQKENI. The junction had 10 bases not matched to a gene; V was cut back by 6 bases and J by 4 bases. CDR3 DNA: TGTGCCAGCTCCCTTACCGGGACAGGGATGTACGAGCAGTACTTC. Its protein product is CASSLTGTGMYEQYF. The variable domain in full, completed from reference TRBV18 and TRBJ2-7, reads NAGVMQNPRHLVRRRGQEARLRCSPMKGHSHVYWYRQLPEEGLKFMVYLQKENIIDESGMPKERFSAEFPKEGPSILRIQQVVRGDSAAYFCASSLTGTGMYEQYFGPGTRLTVT.

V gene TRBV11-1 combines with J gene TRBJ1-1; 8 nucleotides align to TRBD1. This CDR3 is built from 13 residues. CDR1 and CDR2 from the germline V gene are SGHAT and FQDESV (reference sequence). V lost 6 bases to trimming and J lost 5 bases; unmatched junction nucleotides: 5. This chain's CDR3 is CASRIQGGTEAFF. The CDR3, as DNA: TGTGCCAGCAGGATACAGGGGGGGACTGAAGCTTTCTTT.

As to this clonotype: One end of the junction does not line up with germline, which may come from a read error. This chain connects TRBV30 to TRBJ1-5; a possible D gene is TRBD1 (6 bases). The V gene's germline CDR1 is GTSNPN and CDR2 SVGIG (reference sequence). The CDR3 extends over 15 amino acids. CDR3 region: CAWSARGASNQSQHF. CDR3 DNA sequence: TGTGCCTGGAGTGCCCGGGGGGCCAGCAATCAGTCCCAGCATTTT.

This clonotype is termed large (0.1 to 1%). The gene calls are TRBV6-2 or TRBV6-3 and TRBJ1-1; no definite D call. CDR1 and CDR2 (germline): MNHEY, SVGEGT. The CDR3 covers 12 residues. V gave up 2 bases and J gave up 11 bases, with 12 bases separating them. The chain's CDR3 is CASSYSTRWAFF. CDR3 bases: TGTGCCAGCAGTTACAGTACGAGGTGGGCTTTCTTT.

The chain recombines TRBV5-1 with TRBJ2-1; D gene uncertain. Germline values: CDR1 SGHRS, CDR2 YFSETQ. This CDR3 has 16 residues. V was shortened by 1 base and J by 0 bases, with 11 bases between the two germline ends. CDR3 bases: TGCGCCAGCAGCTTGACTCCGAAGAGCTCCTACAATGAGCAGTTCTTC. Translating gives CASSLTPKSSYNEQFF.

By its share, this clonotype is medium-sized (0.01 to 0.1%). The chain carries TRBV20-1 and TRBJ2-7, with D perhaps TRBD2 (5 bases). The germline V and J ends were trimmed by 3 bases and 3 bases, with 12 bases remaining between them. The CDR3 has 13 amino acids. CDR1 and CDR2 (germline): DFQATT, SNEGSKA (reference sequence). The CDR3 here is CSASGADSYEQYF. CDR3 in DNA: TGCAGTGCTAGTGGAGCGGATAGCTACGAGCAGTACTTC.